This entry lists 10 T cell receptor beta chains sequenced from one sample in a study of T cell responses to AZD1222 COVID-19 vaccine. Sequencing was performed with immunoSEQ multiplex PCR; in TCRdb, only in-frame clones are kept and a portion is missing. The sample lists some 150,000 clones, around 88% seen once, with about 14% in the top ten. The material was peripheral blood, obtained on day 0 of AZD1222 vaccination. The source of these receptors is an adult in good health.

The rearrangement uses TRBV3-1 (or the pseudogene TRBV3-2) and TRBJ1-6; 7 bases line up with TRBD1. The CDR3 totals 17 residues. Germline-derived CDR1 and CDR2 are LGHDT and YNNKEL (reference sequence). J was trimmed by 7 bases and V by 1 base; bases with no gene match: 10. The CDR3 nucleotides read TGTGCCAGCAGCCAAGGAGAGGGGGCTTACCTGAATTCACCCCTCCACTTT. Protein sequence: CASSQGEGAYLNSPLHF.

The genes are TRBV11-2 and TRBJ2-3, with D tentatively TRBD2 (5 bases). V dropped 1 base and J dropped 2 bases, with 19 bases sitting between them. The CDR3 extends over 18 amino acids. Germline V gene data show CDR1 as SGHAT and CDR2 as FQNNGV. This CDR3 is CASSLGGIPRINTDTQYF. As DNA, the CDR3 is TGTGCCAGCAGCTTAGGAGGGATACCGCGTATCAACACAGATACGCAGTATTTT.

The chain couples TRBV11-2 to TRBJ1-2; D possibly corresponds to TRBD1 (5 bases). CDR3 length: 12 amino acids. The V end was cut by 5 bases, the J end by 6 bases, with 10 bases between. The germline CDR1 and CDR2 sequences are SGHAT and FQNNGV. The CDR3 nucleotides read TGTGCCAGCAGCCCGCGGGGGAATGGCTACACCTTC. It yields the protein CASSPRGNGYTF.

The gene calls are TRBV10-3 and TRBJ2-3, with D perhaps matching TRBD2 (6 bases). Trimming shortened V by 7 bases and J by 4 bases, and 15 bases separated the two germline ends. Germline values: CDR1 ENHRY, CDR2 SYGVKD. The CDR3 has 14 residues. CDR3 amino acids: CAIMEGVLADTQYF. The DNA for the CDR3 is TGTGCCATCATGGAGGGAGTTTTGGCAGATACGCAGTATTTT.

CDR3 in DNA: TGCGCCAGCAGCCGGGTAGGGGGCGACTATGGCTACACCTTC. Translating gives CASSRVGGDYGYTF. The chain combines TRBV5-1 with TRBJ1-2, with TRBD1 matching over 7 bases. Per the germline V gene, CDR1 is SGHRS and CDR2 is YFSETQ. This CDR3 region has 14 residues. The V segment lost 4 bases and the J segment 3 bases; nucleotides outside the gene matches: 6.

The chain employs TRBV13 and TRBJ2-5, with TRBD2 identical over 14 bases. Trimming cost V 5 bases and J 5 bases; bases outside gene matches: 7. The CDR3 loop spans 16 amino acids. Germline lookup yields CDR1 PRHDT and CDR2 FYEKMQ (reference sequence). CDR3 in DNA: TGTGCCAGCAGCCCTAGGACTAGCGGGGGGCAGGAGACCCAGTACTTC. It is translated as CASSPRTSGGQETQYF.

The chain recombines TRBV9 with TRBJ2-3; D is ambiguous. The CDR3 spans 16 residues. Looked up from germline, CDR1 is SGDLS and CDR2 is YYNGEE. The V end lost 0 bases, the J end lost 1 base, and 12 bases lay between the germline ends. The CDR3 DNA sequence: TGTGCCAGCAGCGTAGCGTCGAGTCCGGGCACAGATACGCAGTATTTT. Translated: CASSVASSPGTDTQYF.

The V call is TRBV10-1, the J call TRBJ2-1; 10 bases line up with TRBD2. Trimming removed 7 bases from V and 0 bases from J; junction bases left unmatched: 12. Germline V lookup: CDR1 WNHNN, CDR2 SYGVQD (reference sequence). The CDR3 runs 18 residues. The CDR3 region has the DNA TGCGCCAGCAAATTCCAGCGGGGGGGCCAGAGCTCCTACAATGAGCAGTTCTTC. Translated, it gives CASKFQRGGQSSYNEQFF.

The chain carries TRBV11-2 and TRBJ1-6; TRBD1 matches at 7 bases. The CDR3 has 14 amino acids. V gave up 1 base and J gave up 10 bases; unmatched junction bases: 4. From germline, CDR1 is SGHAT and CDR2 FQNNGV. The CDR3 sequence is CASSLGQGSSPLHF. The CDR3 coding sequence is TGTGCCAGCAGCTTAGGACAGGGAAGCTCACCCCTCCACTTT.

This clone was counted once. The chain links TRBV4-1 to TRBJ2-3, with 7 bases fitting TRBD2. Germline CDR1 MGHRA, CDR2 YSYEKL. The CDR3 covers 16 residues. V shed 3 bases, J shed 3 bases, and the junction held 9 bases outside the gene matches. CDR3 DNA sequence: TGCGCCAGCAGCCAGATGGGGGGGACTGGTACAGATACGCAGTATTTT. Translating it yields CASSQMGGTGTDTQYF.